This T cell receptor (beta chain) was sequenced during a study of blood T cell repertoires in COVID-19. Study at large: COVID-19 samples, acute and convalescent, were from the United States, Italy and Spain. Nucleic acid was either cDNA or gDNA, and it came from T cells, B-cell-depleted T cells, or PBMCs.

During active infection, Seattle patients enrolled and were then monitored through disease. J lost 6 bases, V lost 1 base, and 12 bases had no gene match. CDR1 and CDR2 (germline): SGHAT, FQNNGV. This CDR3 region has 17 residues. Measured with immunoSEQ multiplex PCR; TCRdb has only the in-frame clones, and not every one. The sample lists hundreds of thousands of clones, 70% to 90% occurring once. Sequenced: peripheral blood. V usage is TRBV11-2 and J usage is TRBJ1-2; 9 bases fit TRBD1. This TCR came from a man between 18 and 29 years old with COVID-19, enrolled during active disease. The CDR3 DNA follows: TGTGCCAGCAGCTTAGTGGGGACAGGGCTCGAATCGGATGGCTACACCTTC. It specifies CASSLVGTGLESDGYTF. The full variable domain, with the rest looked up from reference TRBV11-2 and TRBJ1-2, is EAGVAQSPRYKIIEKRQSVAFWCNPISGHATLYWYQQILGQGPKLLIQFQNNGVVDDSQLPKDRFSAERLKGVDSTLKIQPAKLEDSAVYLCASSLVGTGLESDGYTFGSGTRLTVV.